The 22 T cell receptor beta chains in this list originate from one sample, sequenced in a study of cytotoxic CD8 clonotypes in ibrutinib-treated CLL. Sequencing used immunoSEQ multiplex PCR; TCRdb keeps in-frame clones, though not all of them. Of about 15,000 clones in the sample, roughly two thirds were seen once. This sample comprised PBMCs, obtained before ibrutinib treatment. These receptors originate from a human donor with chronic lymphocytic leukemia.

CDR3 amino acids: CASSFRRPVEAFF. The CDR3 nucleotides are TGCGCCAGCAGCTTTAGACGCCCGGTTGAAGCTTTCTTT. This rearrangement joins TRBV5-1 to TRBJ1-1; D unresolved. V dropped 2 bases and J dropped 7 bases, with 12 bases sitting between them. This CDR3 has 13 residues. Germline CDR1 SGHRS, CDR2 YFSETQ.

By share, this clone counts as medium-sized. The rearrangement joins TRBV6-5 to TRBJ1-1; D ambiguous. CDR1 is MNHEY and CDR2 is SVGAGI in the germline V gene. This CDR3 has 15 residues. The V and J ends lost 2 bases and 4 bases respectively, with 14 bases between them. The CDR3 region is CASSYPGLFPTEAFF. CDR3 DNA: TGTGCCAGCAGTTACCCCGGACTATTCCCCACTGAAGCTTTCTTT.

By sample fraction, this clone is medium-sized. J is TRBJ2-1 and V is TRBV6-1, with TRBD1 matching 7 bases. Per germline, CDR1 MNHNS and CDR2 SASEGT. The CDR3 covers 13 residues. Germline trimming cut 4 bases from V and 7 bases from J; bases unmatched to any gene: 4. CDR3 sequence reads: CASSAPGQNEQFF. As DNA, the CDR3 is TGTGCCAGCAGTGCCCCGGGACAGAATGAGCAGTTCTTC.

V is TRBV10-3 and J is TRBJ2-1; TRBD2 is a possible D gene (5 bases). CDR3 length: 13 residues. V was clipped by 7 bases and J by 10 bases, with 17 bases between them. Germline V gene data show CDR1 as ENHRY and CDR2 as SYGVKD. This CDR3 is CAINYDSPGEQFF. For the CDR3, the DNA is TGTGCCATCAATTACGACTCCCCGGGGGAGCAGTTCTTC.

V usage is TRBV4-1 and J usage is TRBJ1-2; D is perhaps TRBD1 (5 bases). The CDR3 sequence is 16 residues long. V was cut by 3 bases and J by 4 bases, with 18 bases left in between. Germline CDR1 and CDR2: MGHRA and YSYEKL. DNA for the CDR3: TGCGCCAGCAGCCATCGTACAGGCCCGATCCCCTATGGCTACACCTTC. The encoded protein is CASSHRTGPIPYGYTF.

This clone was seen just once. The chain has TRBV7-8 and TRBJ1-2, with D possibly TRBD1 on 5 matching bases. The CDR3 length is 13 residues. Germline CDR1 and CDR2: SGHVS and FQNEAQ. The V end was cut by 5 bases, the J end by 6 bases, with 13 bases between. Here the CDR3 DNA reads TGTGCCAGCAGCATCACACAGGCTAATGGCTACACCTTC. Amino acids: CASSITQANGYTF.

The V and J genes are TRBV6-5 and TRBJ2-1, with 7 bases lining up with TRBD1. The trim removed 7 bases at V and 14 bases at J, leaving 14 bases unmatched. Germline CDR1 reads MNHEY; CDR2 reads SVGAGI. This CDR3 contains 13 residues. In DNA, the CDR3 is TGTGCCAGCACCAGGGCCCGCACAGGGGTCAAGTTCTTC. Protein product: CASTRARTGVKFF.

The CDR3 bases are TGTGCCAGCAGCTTGGACGGTCAAGTATCCTACGAGCAGTACTTC. Amino acids: CASSLDGQVSYEQYF. The chain joins TRBV5-5 to TRBJ2-7; D is unresolved. Germline V gene lookup returns CDR1 SGHKS and CDR2 YYEKEE (reference sequence). This CDR3 is built from 15 residues. V was trimmed by 0 bases and J by 1 base, leaving 11 bases between them. Complete variable domain (other parts from reference TRBV5-5 and TRBJ2-7): DAGVTQSPTHLIKTRGQQVTLRCSPISGHKSVSWYQQVLGQGPQFIFQYYEKEERGRGNFPDRFSARQFPNYSSELNVNALLLGDSALYLCASSLDGQVSYEQYFGPGTRLTVT.

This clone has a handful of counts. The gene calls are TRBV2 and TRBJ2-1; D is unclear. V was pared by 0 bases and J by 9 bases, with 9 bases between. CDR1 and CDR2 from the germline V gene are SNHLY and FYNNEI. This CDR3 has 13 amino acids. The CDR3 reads CASSEALTLEQFF. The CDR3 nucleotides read TGTGCCAGCAGTGAAGCGCTTACTCTTGAGCAGTTCTTC.

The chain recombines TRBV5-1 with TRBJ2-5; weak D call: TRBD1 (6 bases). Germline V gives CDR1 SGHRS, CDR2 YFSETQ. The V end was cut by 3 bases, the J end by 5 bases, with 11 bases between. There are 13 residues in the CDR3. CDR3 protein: CASSSGQRETQYF. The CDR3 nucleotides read TGCGCCAGCAGCTCTGGACAGAGGGAGACCCAGTACTTC.

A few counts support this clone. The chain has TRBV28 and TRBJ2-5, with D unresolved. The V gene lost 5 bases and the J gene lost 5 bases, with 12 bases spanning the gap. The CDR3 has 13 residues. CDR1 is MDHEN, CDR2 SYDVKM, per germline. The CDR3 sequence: CASSQPVGETQYF. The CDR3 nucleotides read TGTGCCAGCAGTCAACCGGTGGGGGAGACCCAGTACTTC.

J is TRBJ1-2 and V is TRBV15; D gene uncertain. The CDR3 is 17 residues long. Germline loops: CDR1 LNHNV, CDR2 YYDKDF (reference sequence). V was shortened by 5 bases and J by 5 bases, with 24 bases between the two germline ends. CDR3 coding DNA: TGTGCCACCAGCCAAGGGTACGCCAAGGAGCGAAGTTATGGCTACACCTTC. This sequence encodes CATSQGYAKERSYGYTF.

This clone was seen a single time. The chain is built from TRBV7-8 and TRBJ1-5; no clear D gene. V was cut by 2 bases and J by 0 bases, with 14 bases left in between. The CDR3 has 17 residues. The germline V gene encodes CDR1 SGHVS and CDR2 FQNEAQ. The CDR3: CASSLRMATYSNQPQHF. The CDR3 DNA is TGTGCCAGCAGCTTAAGGATGGCCACCTATAGCAATCAGCCCCAGCATTTT.

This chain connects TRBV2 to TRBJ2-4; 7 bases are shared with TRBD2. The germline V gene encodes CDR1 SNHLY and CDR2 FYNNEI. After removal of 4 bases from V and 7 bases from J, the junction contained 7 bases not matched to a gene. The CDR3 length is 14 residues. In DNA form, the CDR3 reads TGTGCCAGCAGTGTTAGGGAGGGAGGTAACATTCAGTACTTC. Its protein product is CASSVREGGNIQYF.

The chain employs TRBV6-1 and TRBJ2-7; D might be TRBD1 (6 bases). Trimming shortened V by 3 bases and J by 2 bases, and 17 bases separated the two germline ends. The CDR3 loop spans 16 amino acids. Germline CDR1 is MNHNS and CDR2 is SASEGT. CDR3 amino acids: CASSDGPGAYTYEQYV. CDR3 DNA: TGTGCCAGCAGTGACGGACCAGGGGCGTATACCTACGAGCAGTACGTC.

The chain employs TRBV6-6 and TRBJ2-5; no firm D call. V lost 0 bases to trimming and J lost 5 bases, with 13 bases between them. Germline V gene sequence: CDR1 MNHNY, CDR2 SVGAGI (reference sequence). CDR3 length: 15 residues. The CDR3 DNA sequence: TGTGCCAGCAGTTACTCGATAGCCGCCTCGGAGACCCAGTACTTC. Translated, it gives CASSYSIAASETQYF.

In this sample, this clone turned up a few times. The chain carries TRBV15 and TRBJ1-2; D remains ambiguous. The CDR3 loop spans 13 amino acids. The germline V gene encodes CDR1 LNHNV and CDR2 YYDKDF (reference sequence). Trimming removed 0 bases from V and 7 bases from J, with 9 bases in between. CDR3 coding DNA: TGTGCCACCAGCAGAGATCGCGTATCTGGCTACACCTTC. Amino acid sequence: CATSRDRVSGYTF.

CDR3 DNA sequence: TGTGCCAGTAGGAACCAGCGGGAGGGCAGAGAGACCCAGTACTTC. It codes for CASRNQREGRETQYF. The chain has TRBV19 and TRBJ2-5; 10 nucleotides match TRBD2. The length of the CDR3 is 15 residues. The V gene end was trimmed by 6 bases and the J gene end by 4 bases; junction bases not matched to a gene: 8. Germline CDR1 and CDR2: LNHDA and SQIVND (reference sequence).

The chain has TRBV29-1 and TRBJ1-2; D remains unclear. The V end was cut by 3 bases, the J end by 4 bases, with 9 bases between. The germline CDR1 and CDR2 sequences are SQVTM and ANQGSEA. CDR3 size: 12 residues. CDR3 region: CSVEGHTYGYTF. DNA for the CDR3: TGCAGCGTTGAGGGTCACACCTATGGCTACACCTTC.

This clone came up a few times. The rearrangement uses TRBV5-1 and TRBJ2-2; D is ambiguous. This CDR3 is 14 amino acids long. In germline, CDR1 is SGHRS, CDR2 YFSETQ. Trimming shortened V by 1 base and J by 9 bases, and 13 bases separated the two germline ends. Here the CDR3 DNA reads TGCGCCAGCAGCTTGACCGGGTCAGGCCGGGAGCTGTTTTTT. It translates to CASSLTGSGRELFF.

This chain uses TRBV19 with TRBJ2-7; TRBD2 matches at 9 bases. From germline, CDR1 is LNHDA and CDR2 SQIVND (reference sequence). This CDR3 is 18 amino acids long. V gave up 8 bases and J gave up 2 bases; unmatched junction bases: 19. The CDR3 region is CASGVQGSETSGTYEQYF. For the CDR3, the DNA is TGTGCCAGTGGCGTACAGGGTTCGGAGACTAGCGGAACCTACGAGCAGTACTTC.

The CDR3 DNA sequence: TGTGCCAGCAGCACCACTTCCTACGAGCAGTACTTC. It codes for CASSTTSYEQYF. The chain recombines TRBV7-2 with TRBJ2-7; D ambiguous. The V gene lost 5 bases and the J gene lost 1 base, with 6 bases spanning the gap. The CDR3 runs to 12 residues. Germline loops: CDR1 SGHTA, CDR2 FQGNSA. The full variable domain, its missing parts supplied by reference TRBV7-2 and TRBJ2-7, is GAGVSQSPSNKVTEKGKDVELRCDPISGHTALYWYRQSLGQGLEFLIYFQGNSAPDKSGLPSDRFSAERTGGSVSTLTIQRTQQEDSAVYLCASSTTSYEQYFGPGTRLTVT.